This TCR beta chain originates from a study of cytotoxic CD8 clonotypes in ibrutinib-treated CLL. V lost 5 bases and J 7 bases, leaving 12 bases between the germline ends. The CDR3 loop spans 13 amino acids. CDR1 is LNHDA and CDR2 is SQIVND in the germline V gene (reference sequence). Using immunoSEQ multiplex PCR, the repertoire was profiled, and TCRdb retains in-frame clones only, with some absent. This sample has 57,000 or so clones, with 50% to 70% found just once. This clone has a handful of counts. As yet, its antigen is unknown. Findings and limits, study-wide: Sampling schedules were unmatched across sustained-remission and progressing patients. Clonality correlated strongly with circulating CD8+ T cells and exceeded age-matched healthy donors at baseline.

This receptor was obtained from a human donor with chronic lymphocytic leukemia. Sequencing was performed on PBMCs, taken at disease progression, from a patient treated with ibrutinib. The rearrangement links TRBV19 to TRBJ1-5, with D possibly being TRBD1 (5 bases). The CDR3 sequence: CASSRSGFQPQHF. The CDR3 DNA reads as TGTGCCAGTAGTCGGTCAGGGTTCCAGCCCCAGCATTTT.